This passage covers 28 T cell receptor beta chains from one sample sequenced in a study of cytomegalovirus exposure and HLA in healthy donors. PCR amplification relied on 60 Vbeta primers (plus 13 Jbeta primers). TCRdb keeps only in-frame clones here, not all; method: immunoSEQ multiplex PCR. The data hold a few hundred thousand clones, with about four fifths observed a single time. Sequencing input: PBMCs. The receptors were sampled from a girl aged 2 to 10 in good health and CMV-seronegative.

The chain recombines TRBV5-6 with TRBJ2-1; D remains ambiguous. CDR3 length: 11 amino acids. The germline V gene has CDR1 SGHDT and CDR2 YYEEEE. V was trimmed by 4 bases and J by 6 bases, leaving 5 bases between them. CDR3 in amino acids: CASSLLNEQFF. The CDR3 DNA reads TGTGCCAGCAGCCTCCTCAATGAGCAGTTCTTC. The variable domain in full, completed from reference TRBV5-6 and TRBJ2-1, reads DAGVTQSPTHLIKTRGQQVTLRCSPKSGHDTVSWYQQALGQGPQFIFQYYEEEERQRGNFPDRFSGHQFPNYSSELNVNALLLGDSALYLCASSLLNEQFFGPGTRLTVL.

V gene TRBV5-1 combines with J gene TRBJ1-4, with unresolved D. This CDR3 has 15 amino acids. V dropped 2 bases and J dropped 4 bases, with 12 bases sitting between them. Germline-derived CDR1 and CDR2 are SGHRS and YFSETQ. In nucleotides, the CDR3 is TGCGCCAGCAGCTTTACACTAAGAAATAATGAAAAACTGTTTTTT. This encodes CASSFTLRNNEKLFF. The variable domain in full, completed from reference TRBV5-1 and TRBJ1-4, reads KAGVTQTPRYLIKTRGQQVTLSCSPISGHRSVSWYQQTPGQGLQFLFEYFSETQRNKGNFPGRFSGRQFSNSRSEMNVSTLELGDSALYLCASSFTLRNNEKLFFGSGTQLSVL.

V gene TRBV27 combines with J gene TRBJ1-4, with TRBD1 identical over 7 bases. The CDR3 spans 17 residues. The ends lost 5 bases at V and 0 bases at J; junction bases unmatched: 9. Looked up from germline, CDR1 is MNHEY and CDR2 is SMNVEV (reference sequence). DNA of the CDR3: TGTGCCAGCAGTAATCCGGGACAGAGAACAACTAATGAAAAACTGTTTTTT. This encodes CASSNPGQRTTNEKLFF.

This clone was seen a handful of times. This rearrangement joins TRBV11-2 to TRBJ1-1; D possibly corresponds to TRBD1 (6 bases). V was pared by 5 bases and J by 0 bases, with 10 bases between. CDR3 size: 14 residues. Germline loops: CDR1 SGHAT, CDR2 FQNNGV. CDR3 residues: CASSITGMNTEAFF. The CDR3 DNA follows: TGTGCCAGCAGCATTACAGGGATGAACACTGAAGCTTTCTTT.

The chain recombines TRBV11-2 with TRBJ2-7; weak D call: TRBD2 (6 bases). V lost 0 bases and J 2 bases, leaving 14 bases between the germline ends. Germline CDR1 reads SGHAT; CDR2 reads FQNNGV. The CDR3 is 16 amino acids. CDR3 DNA: TGTGCCAGCAGCTTAGATCCGGGACTCCCAACCTACGAGCAGTACTTC. Translated: CASSLDPGLPTYEQYF.

V usage is TRBV30 and J usage is TRBJ1-1, with D perhaps matching TRBD1 (5 bases). This CDR3 has 11 residues. Trimming took off 0 bases at V and 10 bases at J, with 9 bases between the two ends. Germline V CDR1 and CDR2: GTSNPN, SVGIG (reference sequence). CDR3 nucleotide sequence: TGTGCCTGGAGTGTACAGACAGCAGCTTTCTTT. It yields the protein CAWSVQTAAFF.

V is TRBV5-1 and J is TRBJ2-5; 10 bases agree with TRBD1. V trimming: 2 bases; J trimming: 4 bases; junction bases outside the gene matches: 5. Per the germline V gene, CDR1 is SGHRS and CDR2 is YFSETQ. The CDR3 is 15 amino acids. The CDR3 DNA sequence: TGCGCCAGCAGCTTCGGGGACAGGGGAGGAGAGACCCAGTACTTC. Its translation: CASSFGDRGGETQYF.

This clone was seen only once. This chain connects TRBV28 to TRBJ2-7, with 8 bases lining up with TRBD1. V gave up 6 bases and J gave up 0 bases; unmatched junction bases: 13. There are 17 residues in the CDR3. CDR1 is MDHEN, CDR2 SYDVKM, per germline. CDR3 nucleotides: TGTGCCAGCAGCGACTCCCGGACAGGGAGAAACTCCTACGAGCAGTACTTC. Its protein is CASSDSRTGRNSYEQYF.

This sequence joins TRBV5-1 and TRBJ2-7, with D tentatively TRBD2 (5 bases). There are 12 residues in the CDR3. Trimming pared 6 bases from V and 6 bases from J, leaving 13 bases between. Germline V CDR1 and CDR2: SGHRS, YFSETQ. For the CDR3, the DNA is TGCGCCAGCAACTTCGGGGAGAGCGAGCAGTACTTC. Translation: CASNFGESEQYF.

This sequence joins TRBV7-2 and TRBJ2-1, with 8 nucleotides matching TRBD2. Germline assignment: CDR1 SGHTA and CDR2 FQGNSA. V was pared by 0 bases and J by 3 bases, with 1 base of the junction left unmatched. This CDR3 is 15 amino acids long. The CDR3 DNA follows: TGTGCCAGCAGCTTAGCACTAGCGGACTACAATGAGCAGTTCTTC. Translated: CASSLALADYNEQFF.

The chain combines TRBV6-1 with TRBJ2-7; 12 positions agree with TRBD2. The CDR3 has 17 amino acids. From germline, CDR1 is MNHNS and CDR2 SASEGT. V was pared by 1 base and J by 5 bases, with 9 bases of the junction left unmatched. CDR3 sequence (DNA): TGTGCCAGCAGTGAAGTGGGGGGGAGACTAGCGGGAGACGAGCAGTACTTC. Translating it yields CASSEVGGRLAGDEQYF.

The chain links TRBV7-8 to TRBJ2-3; D uncertain. This CDR3 contains 15 residues. Germline V gives CDR1 SGHVS, CDR2 FQNEAQ. The V and J ends lost 4 bases and 1 base respectively, with 12 bases between them. The DNA of the CDR3 is TGTGCCAGCAGCTCCGACAAGCTACGCACAGATACGCAGTATTTT. Its protein is CASSSDKLRTDTQYF.

This rearrangement joins TRBV29-1 to TRBJ2-2, with TRBD1 as a possible D gene (6 bases). Deletions cut 6 bases from V and 1 base from J, with 6 bases between. The CDR3 loop spans 12 amino acids. The germline V gene encodes CDR1 SQVTM and CDR2 ANQGSEA. CDR3 in amino acids: CSVGQNTGELFF. The CDR3 bases are TGCAGCGTGGGACAGAACACCGGGGAGCTGTTTTTT.

The gene calls are TRBV19 and TRBJ1-4, with D uncertain. CDR3 length: 14 residues. The germline V and J ends were trimmed by 6 bases and 0 bases, with 8 bases remaining between them. CDR1 and CDR2 from the germline V gene are LNHDA and SQIVND (reference sequence). CDR3 bases: TGTGCCAGTAGCTCCGTTGCAACTAATGAAAAACTGTTTTTT. Residues: CASSSVATNEKLFF.

CDR3 DNA sequence: TGTGCCAGCAGCTCCGGGACAGGGGCGAACACCGGGGAGCTGTTTTTT. It specifies CASSSGTGANTGELFF. The chain links TRBV7-9 to TRBJ2-2; 10 bases fit TRBD1. Germline V gene lookup returns CDR1 SEHNR and CDR2 FQNEAQ (reference sequence). The junction had 2 bases not matched to a gene; V was cut back by 4 bases and J by 0 bases. The CDR3 consists of 16 residues. The complete variable domain, with remaining parts taken from reference TRBV7-9 and TRBJ2-2, reads DTGVSQNPRHKITKRGQNVTFRCDPISEHNRLYWYRQTLGQGPEFLTYFQNEAQLEKSRLLSDRFSAERPKGSFSTLEIQRTEQGDSAMYLCASSSGTGANTGELFFGEGSRLTVL.

V gene TRBV4-1 combines with J gene TRBJ2-1; 7 bases agree with TRBD2. Germline assignment: CDR1 MGHRA and CDR2 YSYEKL. The CDR3 is made up of 20 amino acids. Germline trimming cut 4 bases from V and 2 bases from J; bases unmatched to any gene: 20. The CDR3 reads CASSLKLVDITSVAYNEQFF. The CDR3, as DNA: TGCGCCAGCAGCCTCAAGCTGGTGGATATAACTAGCGTCGCCTACAATGAGCAGTTCTTC.

The chain carries TRBV6-5 and TRBJ2-5, with a tentative D call TRBD1 (5 bases). V lost 0 bases and J lost 9, with 11 bases in between. Per germline, CDR1 MNHEY and CDR2 SVGAGI. CDR3 length: 13 amino acids. The CDR3 loop is CASSYSGQRAQYF. Written as DNA, the CDR3 is TGTGCCAGCAGTTACTCGGGGCAACGGGCCCAGTACTTC.

The genes are TRBV7-2 and TRBJ1-1, with a weak D call TRBD1 (6 bases). This CDR3 comprises 15 residues. V was shortened by 0 bases and J by 1 base, with 9 bases between the two germline ends. The V gene's germline CDR1 is SGHTA and CDR2 FQGNSA. As DNA, the CDR3 is TGTGCCAGCAGCTTAGCGGCAGGGGCGAACACTGAAGCTTTCTTT. Its protein product is CASSLAAGANTEAFF.

This chain links TRBV14 with TRBJ2-5; D not certain. The germline gives CDR1 SGHDN, CDR2 FVKESK. CDR3 length: 13 residues. Between the trimmed V and J ends, which lost 3 bases and 5 bases, there was a span of 10 bases. In nucleotides, the CDR3 is TGTGCCAGCAGCCACGAATTCGGGGAGACCCAGTACTTC. This translates into CASSHEFGETQYF.

V is TRBV6-4 and J is TRBJ1-1; perhaps TRBD1 as D (6 bases). The germline CDR1 and CDR2 sequences are MRHNA and SNTAGT. The CDR3 loop spans 12 amino acids. Trimming stripped 10 bases from V and 1 base from J, with 10 bases between. CDR3 nucleotides: TGTGCCACTCGAGGGGGGAACACTGAAGCTTTCTTT. It is translated as CATRGGNTEAFF.

This clone was detected a few times. This chain uses TRBV30 with TRBJ1-2, with unresolved D. Germline V CDR1 and CDR2: GTSNPN, SVGIG (reference sequence). Trimming took off 0 bases at V and 1 base at J, with 6 bases between the two ends. The CDR3 spans 13 residues. The CDR3 bases are TGTGCCTGGAGTGTGAGAATTAACTATGGCTACACCTTC. Its translation: CAWSVRINYGYTF.

This clone was picked up a small number of times. The rearrangement links TRBV5-1 to TRBJ2-7; 9 nucleotides line up with TRBD1. J gave up 7 bases and V 4 bases, and 12 bases lay outside the gene matches. Per the germline V gene, CDR1 is SGHRS and CDR2 is YFSETQ. This CDR3 is 15 amino acids long. The CDR3 nucleotides are TGCGCCAGCAGCCAATCGAGACAGGGGGTGGGGGAGCAGTACTTC. This sequence encodes CASSQSRQGVGEQYF.

The V gene is TRBV6-6, the J gene TRBJ2-5; 8 bases match TRBD2. Germline trimming cut 6 bases from V and 2 bases from J; bases unmatched to any gene: 8. The CDR3 covers 15 residues. Germline CDR1 reads MNHNY; CDR2 reads SVGAGI (reference sequence). The CDR3 DNA sequence: TGTGCCAGCAGGCGACTAGCGACAGTTCAAGAGACCCAGTACTTC. Protein sequence: CASRRLATVQETQYF.

The genes are TRBV18 and TRBJ1-2, with D hard to call. CDR3 length equals 15 residues. The V gene lost 3 bases and the J gene lost 2 bases, with 13 bases spanning the gap. Germline V gene sequence: CDR1 KGHSH, CDR2 LQKENI. CDR3 in DNA: TGTGCCAGCTCACCCCCGGGAGGGAGCAACTATGGCTACACCTTC. Translation gives CASSPPGGSNYGYTF.

J is TRBJ1-2 and V is TRBV4-1; D is possibly TRBD1 (6 bases). The V gene's germline CDR1 is MGHRA and CDR2 YSYEKL. The V end was cut by 3 bases, the J end by 0 bases, with 14 bases between. The CDR3 sequence is 16 residues long. The CDR3 here is CASSQWGHQPNYGYTF. The CDR3 DNA reads TGCGCCAGCAGCCAGTGGGGACACCAACCTAACTATGGCTACACCTTC.

This clone is a singleton in its sample. The chain has TRBV27 and TRBJ1-6; D is undetermined. The germline CDR1 and CDR2 sequences are MNHEY and SMNVEV (reference sequence). Trimming left V 3 bases short and J 0 bases short, with 9 bases between. This CDR3 has 16 amino acids. CDR3 sequence reads: CASSFEGSSYNSPLHF. DNA for the CDR3: TGTGCCAGCAGTTTTGAGGGCAGCTCCTATAATTCACCCCTCCACTTT.

The J gene is TRBJ2-5, the V gene TRBV5-1; 7 nucleotides agree with TRBD2. In germline, CDR1 is SGHRS, CDR2 YFSETQ. Unmatched junction bases numbered 2, after V lost 3 bases and J lost 3 bases. The CDR3 covers 13 residues. The CDR3 DNA reads as TGCGCCAGCAGCTCCAGCGGGGAAGAGACCCAGTACTTC. Translating it yields CASSSSGEETQYF.

J is TRBJ2-5 and V is TRBV11-2, with 11 nucleotides matching TRBD2. The length of the CDR3 is 16 residues. The trim removed 10 bases at V and 2 bases at J, leaving 12 bases unmatched. Germline V gives CDR1 SGHAT, CDR2 FQNNGV. The CDR3 loop is CATRSGTSGYQETQYF. The DNA for the CDR3 is TGTGCCACCAGGTCCGGGACTAGCGGTTATCAAGAGACCCAGTACTTC.